The entry below describes one T cell receptor (beta chain). Per the study methods: Counts of nucleated cells, estimated from reference gene primer amplification, were obtained. The protocol was immunoSEQ multiplex PCR, while the TCRdb copy is restricted to in-frame clones and leaves out a portion. Clone size and the V and J calls come from that table; the DNA yielded D and trimming. The sample lists 200,000 or so clones; roughly 79% were seen once. The germline CDR1 and CDR2 sequences are LGHNA and YNFKEQ. V shed 0 bases and J 3 bases; nucleotides not matched to a gene: 4. This CDR3 contains 16 residues. The data stem from a study of blood T cell repertoires in COVID-19. About the research overall: COVID-19 samples, acute and convalescent, were from the United States, Italy and Spain. PBMCs, B-cell-depleted T cells, or T cells were the source of the cDNA or gDNA that made up the material.

The sequence was collected from a man in his fifties or sixties with active or convalescent COVID-19. The chain has TRBV4-2 and TRBJ2-1, with 8 bases fitting TRBD2. The material sequenced was peripheral blood. In DNA, the CDR3 is TGTGCCAGCAGCCAAGATACAAGCGGGAGCTACAATGAGCAGTTCTTC. It codes for CASSQDTSGSYNEQFF.